The rows below give T cell receptor beta chains drawn from one sample of a study of T cells in Graves' hyperthyroidism and ophthalmopathy. TCRdb analysed the multiplex PCR reads with MiXCR anew, one entry per CDR3 protein. In the table there are about 500,000 distinct CDR3 sequences, 16% of which are singletons. The specimen sequenced was blood. These receptors were taken from a woman between 18 and 29 years old with Graves' hyperthyroidism. The CDR3 runs from the conserved cysteine through the conserved F or W. A D gene is named only where the DNA matches it firmly. Some rows have no size entry. The others give once, few or many, or a class for an expanded clone.

j_gene | d_gene | v_gene | abundance | CDR3nt | CDR3aa
TRBJ2-2 | . | TRBV7-6 | . | TGTGCCAGCAGCTTAGTTGGCGTCAACCGGCTGAACACCGGGAAGCTGTTTTTT | CASSLVGVNRLNTGKLFF
TRBJ2-3 | TRBD2 | TRBV19 | . | TGTGCCAGTAGACACACGGGGACTAGCGGGACCCCAGATACGCAGTATTTT | CASRHTGTSGTPDTQYF
TRBJ2-1 | TRBD2 | TRBV7-2 | . | TGTGCCAGCAGCTTACTGGGACTAGCAGCAAATGAGCAGTTCTTC | CASSLLGLAANEQFF
TRBJ2-4 | . | TRBV28 | . | TGTGCCAGCAGTTTGGGCAGGGGCCCGGCTTACATTCAGTACTTC | CASSLGRGPAYIQYF
TRBJ1-1 | . | TRBV29-1 | few | TGCAGCGTTGAAGAGTCCGGGCTGGGCACTGAAGCTTTCTTT | CSVEESGLGTEAFF
TRBJ2-5 | TRBD2 | TRBV14 | many | TGTGCCAGCAGCCAAGATACTAGCGGGAGGATGAGTGAGACCCAGTACTTC | CASSQDTSGRMSETQYF
TRBJ1-1 | . | TRBV20-1 | . | TGCAGTGCTTACAGACCCCTTGGGAACACTGAAGCTTTCTTT | CSAYRPLGNTEAFF
TRBJ2-3 | . | TRBV6-1 | many | TGTGCCAGCAGTGCCATTTCGGACAACACAGATACGCAGTATTTT | CASSAISDNTDTQYF
TRBJ2-7 | . | TRBV12-3/TRBV12-4 | . | TGTGCCAGCAGCCCCCTGGGGCAGCCCAACTACGAGCAGTACTTC | CASSPLGQPNYEQYF
TRBJ1-2 | TRBD1 | TRBV18 | few | TGTGCCAGCTCACAGACCGGGACAGGCCAGTTGGGCTACACCTTC | CASSQTGTGQLGYTF
TRBJ2-4 | . | TRBV5-1 | few | TGCGCCAGCAGCTTGAGACAGCCCAAAAACATTCAGTACTTC | CASSLRQPKNIQYF
TRBJ2-6 | . | TRBV28 | few | TGTGCCAGCAGTTTGATCAGGGGGGCTGGGGCCAACGTCCTGACTTTC | CASSLIRGAGANVLTF
TRBJ1-1 | . | TRBV5-1 | many | TGCGCCAGCAGCTTGGTTTCGGGACTGGAGAACACTGAAGCTTTCTTT | CASSLVSGLENTEAFF
TRBJ2-7 | . | TRBV12-3/TRBV12-4 | many | TGTGCCAGCAGCCAGCGGGCCTTGGGAACCCTTTCCTACGAGCAGTACTTC | CASSQRALGTLSYEQYF
TRBJ2-7 | TRBD1 | TRBV18 | few | TGTGCCAGCTCACCAGGAAGGGGGCAGTTCTCCTACGAGCAGTACTTC | CASSPGRGQFSYEQYF
TRBJ2-1 | . | TRBV18 | many | TGTGCCAGCTCACCACAGTGGGGGAATGGCTACAATGAGCAGTTCTTC | CASSPQWGNGYNEQFF
TRBJ1-2 | . | TRBV28 | many | TGTGCCAGCAGTTTCGAGAAATTCGGCTATGGCTACACCTTC | CASSFEKFGYGYTF
TRBJ2-1 | TRBD2 | TRBV7-2 | once | TGTGCCAGCAGCTTCAATTGGGCTAGCGGGAGCTCCTACAATGAGCAGTTCTTC | CASSFNWASGSSYNEQFF
TRBJ2-7 | TRBD1 | TRBV15 | few | TGTGCCACCAGCAGAGACAGGGGGCGGCTCGGTGAGCAGTACTTC | CATSRDRGRLGEQYF
TRBJ1-1 | . | TRBV5-1 | few | TGCGCCAGCAGCTTTAATCCTCAGGGGAGGAACACTGAAGCTTTCTTT | CASSFNPQGRNTEAFF
TRBJ1-4 | . | TRBV7-2 | many | TGTGCCAGCAGCTTAGATCCGTTGGAAAAACTGTTTTTT | CASSLDPLEKLFF